The 16 T cell receptor beta chains below come from one sample, sequenced in a study of shared clonotypes between healthy human individuals. The assay was immunoSEQ multiplex PCR, and TCRdb's table has in-frame clones only and misses some. The sample has 490,000 or so clones, less than 80% seen once. The sequencing sample was made of PBMCs. These receptors all come from a woman in her thirties or forties in good health. Some clones in this sample may be carry-over from other donors' samples.

The CDR3 DNA reads as TGTGCCAGCAGCTTGGTTTTAGCGCTGAACACCGGGGAGCTGTTTTTT. It translates to CASSLVLALNTGELFF. The V gene is TRBV5-6, the J gene TRBJ2-2, with TRBD2 as a possible D gene (5 bases). CDR1 is SGHDT, CDR2 YYEEEE, per germline. V dropped 0 bases and J dropped 1 base, with 10 bases sitting between them. CDR3 length: 16 residues.

The V gene is TRBV27, the J gene TRBJ2-5; D gene uncertain. The CDR3 loop spans 13 amino acids. CDR1 and CDR2 from the germline V gene are MNHEY and SMNVEV (reference sequence). Trimming pared 5 bases from V and 5 bases from J, leaving 12 bases between. CDR3 nucleotide sequence: TGTGCCAGCAGTCAACGGTCAGGTGAGACCCAGTACTTC. Protein: CASSQRSGETQYF.

This clone was seen a few times. V is TRBV28 and J is TRBJ2-7; 11 bases map to TRBD2. In germline, CDR1 is MDHEN, CDR2 SYDVKM. With 5 bases clipped from V and 1 base from J, the junction kept 7 bases outside the gene matches. The CDR3 totals 16 residues. The CDR3 sequence is CASSATGTSGSYEQYF. CDR3 DNA sequence: TGTGCCAGCAGTGCCACCGGGACTAGCGGTTCCTACGAGCAGTACTTC.

The V gene is TRBV7-3, the J gene TRBJ2-1, with 9 bases identical to TRBD2. V was clipped by 5 bases and J by 4 bases; unmatched bases: 6. CDR1 is SGHTA, CDR2 FQGTGA, per germline. This CDR3 has 15 amino acids. CDR3 region: CASSALAGPYNEQFF. The CDR3 bases are TGTGCCAGCAGCGCTCTAGCGGGACCTTACAATGAGCAGTTCTTC.

The chain combines TRBV15 with TRBJ1-5; 8 positions agree with TRBD1. V was pared by 0 bases and J by 7 bases, with 11 bases of the junction left unmatched. The CDR3 is 17 amino acids. Germline CDR1 is LNHNV and CDR2 is YYDKDF (reference sequence). This CDR3 reads CATSRDPWEQGGQPQHF. The CDR3 coding sequence is TGTGCCACCAGCAGAGATCCCTGGGAACAGGGGGGCCAGCCCCAGCATTTT.

V is TRBV5-4 and J is TRBJ2-6; D call uncertain. Germline V gives CDR1 SGHNT, CDR2 YYREEE (reference sequence). The V end was cut by 0 bases, the J end by 0 bases, with 1 base between. The CDR3 runs 14 residues. CDR3 DNA: TGTGCCAGCAGCTTGGGCTCTGGGGCCAACGTCCTGACTTTC. This gives the protein CASSLGSGANVLTF.

This clone was detected ten times or more. The CDR3: CASRATVFNEAFF. Written as DNA, the CDR3 is TGTGCCAGCCGGGCGACGGTGTTTAATGAAGCTTTCTTT. This chain joins TRBV19 and TRBJ1-1; D not certain. Trimming took off 9 bases at V and 7 bases at J, with 18 bases between the two ends. This CDR3 is 13 amino acids long. CDR1 is LNHDA, CDR2 SQIVND, per germline (reference sequence).

This chain connects TRBV10-3 to TRBJ1-1; D is possibly TRBD1 (6 bases). Germline loops: CDR1 ENHRY, CDR2 SYGVKD. V shed 8 bases and J shed 0 bases, with 10 bases lying between them. This CDR3 is 13 amino acids long. CDR3 sequence reads: CAIRTGLNTEAFF. The CDR3, as DNA: TGTGCCATCCGAACAGGGTTGAACACTGAAGCTTTCTTT.

This clone appeared once. The rearrangement joins TRBV30 to TRBJ2-1; 7 bases are a match to TRBD1. Germline CDR1 and CDR2: GTSNPN and SVGIG (reference sequence). The CDR3 totals 12 residues. The junction had 1 base not matched to a gene; V was cut back by 5 bases and J by 3 bases. CDR3 region: CAWRDSYNEQFF. CDR3 DNA sequence: TGTGCCTGGCGGGACAGCTACAATGAGCAGTTCTTC. The complete variable domain, with remaining parts taken from reference TRBV30 and TRBJ2-1, reads SQTIHQWPATLVQPVGSPLSLECTVEGTSNPNLYWYRQAAGRGLQLLFYSVGIGQISSEVPQNLSASRPQDRQFILSSKKLLLSDSGFYLCAWRDSYNEQFFGPGTRLTVL.

The rearrangement links TRBV18 to TRBJ1-2, with a tentative D call TRBD1 (6 bases). The CDR3 has 13 amino acids. V was trimmed by 4 bases and J by 0 bases, leaving 6 bases between them. CDR1 and CDR2 (germline): KGHSH, LQKENI. DNA of the CDR3: TGTGCCAGCTCACGGACAGCTAACTATGGCTACACCTTC. Encoded protein: CASSRTANYGYTF.

The chain carries TRBV5-1 and TRBJ1-5; D is possibly TRBD1 (6 bases). Trimming pared 0 bases from V and 2 bases from J, leaving 18 bases between. Germline CDR1 and CDR2: SGHRS and YFSETQ. This CDR3 contains 18 residues. The CDR3 region is CASSLAFFGGHRNQPQHF. The CDR3 DNA reads TGCGCCAGCAGCTTGGCCTTCTTCGGGGGGCATCGCAATCAGCCCCAGCATTTT. Using reference TRBV5-1 and TRBJ1-5 for the parts outside the CDR3, the full variable domain is KAGVTQTPRYLIKTRGQQVTLSCSPISGHRSVSWYQQTPGQGLQFLFEYFSETQRNKGNFPGRFSGRQFSNSRSEMNVSTLELGDSALYLCASSLAFFGGHRNQPQHFGDGTRLSIL.

In regard to this clone: Given a much more abundant clone one base away, this may be a read error. This chain uses TRBV7-2 with TRBJ1-1; 7 positions match TRBD1. This CDR3 is 16 amino acids long. Germline loops: CDR1 SGHTA, CDR2 FQGNSA. V lost 4 bases and J lost 4; bases outside the gene matches: 12. This chain's CDR3 is CASSSSRGRGGTEAFF. CDR3 sequence (DNA): TGTGCCAGCAGCTCCAGTAGGGGCAGGGGGGGCACTGAAGCTTTCTTT. The complete variable domain, with remaining parts taken from reference TRBV7-2 and TRBJ1-1, reads GAGVSQSPSNKVTEKGKDVELRCDPISGHTALYWYRQSLGQGLEFLIYFQGNSAPDKSGLPSDRFSAERTGGSVSTLTIQRTQQEDSAVYLCASSSSRGRGGTEAFFGQGTRLTVV.

V gene TRBV7-3 combines with J gene TRBJ1-5; D perhaps matches TRBD1 (5 bases). CDR1 SGHTA and CDR2 FQGTGA come from the germline V gene. V lost 1 base to trimming and J lost 10 bases, with 11 bases between them. This CDR3 contains 13 residues. The CDR3 reads CASSLRAGSPQHF. The CDR3 DNA is TGTGCCAGCAGCTTAAGGGCAGGGAGCCCCCAGCATTTT.

The rearrangement uses TRBV18 and TRBJ1-5; D is perhaps TRBD1 (6 bases). Trimming took off 3 bases at V and 6 bases at J, with 21 bases between the two ends. Germline V gene lookup returns CDR1 KGHSH and CDR2 LQKENI. The CDR3 loop spans 17 amino acids. The CDR3 spells CASSPQGGMGRGQPQHF. The DNA for the CDR3 is TGTGCCAGCTCACCCCAGGGAGGGATGGGCAGGGGTCAGCCCCAGCATTTT.

This clone was seen more than once but under ten times. This chain uses TRBV7-9 with TRBJ1-2, with D hard to call. V lost 1 base and J 3 bases, leaving 12 bases between the germline ends. CDR1 SEHNR and CDR2 FQNEAQ come from the germline V gene (reference sequence). The CDR3 has 15 residues. The CDR3 DNA sequence: TGTGCCAGCAGCTTAGGGGCGGTCTACGACTATGGCTACACCTTC. Its translation: CASSLGAVYDYGYTF.

This chain uses TRBV18 with TRBJ2-7; 7 bases agree with TRBD1. The germline gives CDR1 KGHSH, CDR2 LQKENI. The CDR3 is made up of 15 amino acids. V lost 5 bases to trimming and J lost 0 bases; unmatched junction nucleotides: 7. CDR3 bases: TGTGCCAGCTCATCCCTGGGACAGCCCTCCTACGAGCAGTACTTC. Translated, it gives CASSSLGQPSYEQYF.